The T cell receptor beta chain under discussion was sequenced for a study of cytomegalovirus exposure and HLA in healthy donors. Trimming took off 1 base at V and 0 bases at J, with 9 bases between the two ends. Per germline, CDR1 LGHNA and CDR2 YSLEER. CDR3 length equals 16 residues. About this clone: What it binds is not known.

The study, taken as a whole, reports: Previous analysis showed most TCR beta V segments were productive about 87% or about 30% of the time. With further analysis later on, most CMV-associated TCR beta chains appeared HLA-restricted.

The primer mix had 60 Vbeta and 13 Jbeta primers. Generated by immunoSEQ multiplex PCR, the TCRdb table keeps only in-frame clones and is missing some. The data show 90,000 to 130,000 clones, around four fifths seen once. This receptor was obtained from a man aged 25-45 years in good health and CMV-seropositive. Sequencing was done on a sample of PBMCs. V usage is TRBV4-3 and J usage is TRBJ1-4; D may be TRBD1 (5 bases). The CDR3 DNA follows: TGCGCCAGCAGCCAAGTGGAGACAGCAACTAATGAAAAACTGTTTTTT. Protein: CASSQVETATNEKLFF.